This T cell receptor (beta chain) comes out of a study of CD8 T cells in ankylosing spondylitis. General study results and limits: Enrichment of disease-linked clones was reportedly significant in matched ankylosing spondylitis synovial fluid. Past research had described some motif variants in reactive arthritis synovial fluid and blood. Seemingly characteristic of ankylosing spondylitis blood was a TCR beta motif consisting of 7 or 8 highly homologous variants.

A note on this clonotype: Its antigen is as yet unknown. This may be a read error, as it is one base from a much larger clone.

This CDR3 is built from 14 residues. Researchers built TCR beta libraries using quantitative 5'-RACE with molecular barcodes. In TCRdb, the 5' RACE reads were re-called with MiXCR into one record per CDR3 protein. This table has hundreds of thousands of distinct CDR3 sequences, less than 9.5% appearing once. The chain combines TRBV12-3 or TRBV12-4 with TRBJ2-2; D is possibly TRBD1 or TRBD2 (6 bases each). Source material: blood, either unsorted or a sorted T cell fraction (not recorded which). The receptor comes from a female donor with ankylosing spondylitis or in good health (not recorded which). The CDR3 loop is CTSIPGGRTGELFF. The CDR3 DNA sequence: TGTACCAGCATTCCCGGGGGCAGGACCGGGGAGCTGTTTTTT.